A selection of T cell receptor beta chains follows, all from one sample in a study of cytomegalovirus exposure and HLA in healthy donors. The data were produced by immunoSEQ multiplex PCR, yet TCRdb's version contains in-frame clones alone and is incomplete. The sample table includes roughly 200,000 clones. The sequencing input was PBMCs. The receptor set was obtained from a girl between 2 and 10 years old in good health and CMV-seropositive. CDR3s include the opening cysteine and the closing phenylalanine or tryptophan. Each record gives: J gene, V gene, D gene, CDR3 DNA, CDR3 protein. A D gene is named only where the DNA matches it firmly.

TRBJ2-1 TRBV28 . TGTGCCAGCAGTTTAATCAGGGACAATGAGCAGTTCTTC CASSLIRDNEQFF
TRBJ2-7 TRBV5-1 TRBD1 TGCGCCAGCAGCAAAAGCCCGGGACAGGGGGCGTACGAGCAGTACTTC CASSKSPGQGAYEQYF
TRBJ1-1 TRBV4-1 . TGCGCCAGCAGCCACGGGGGGAACACTGAAGCTTTCTTT CASSHGGNTEAFF
TRBJ2-7 TRBV28 TRBD1 TGTGCCAGCAGTTTCATTAAATCTATCACCGGGACAGGGGTTTACGAGCAGTACTTC CASSFIKSITGTGVYEQYF
TRBJ2-1 TRBV28 TRBD2 TGTGCCAGCAGTTTCCCCGGGACTAGCTTTTACAATGAGCAGTTCTTC CASSFPGTSFYNEQFF
TRBJ2-7 TRBV7-7 . TGTGCTAGCAGCGTTAGTGCTTCGGGAGACGAGCAGTACTTC CASSVSASGDEQYF
TRBJ2-1 TRBV19 TRBD2 TGTGCCAGTAGTATAGTAAATAGCGGGAGTTACAATGAGCAGTTCTTC CASSIVNSGSYNEQFF
TRBJ1-5 TRBV7-3 . TGTGCCAGCAGCTCCGGGAGCAATCAGCCCCAGCATTTT CASSSGSNQPQHF
TRBJ2-2 TRBV29-1 . TGCAGCGTGGAACGGGAGCAGGGCGGGGAGCTGTTTTTT CSVEREQGGELFF
TRBJ1-1 TRBV19 TRBD1 TGTGCCAGTAGCTCGGGACAGGCCCCTGGGTACACTGAAGCTTTCTTT CASSSGQAPGYTEAFF
TRBJ2-7 TRBV20-1 . TGCAGCACACGTACCTACGAGCAGTACTTC CSTRTYEQYF
TRBJ1-1 TRBV5-1 . TGCGCCAGCAGCCAGTCGAACACTGAAGCTTTCTTT CASSQSNTEAFF
TRBJ2-3 TRBV27 TRBD2 TGTGCCAGCAGTTTATCGACTAGCAGCACAGATACGCAGTATTTT CASSLSTSSTDTQYF
TRBJ2-7 TRBV6-4 . TGTGCTAGCAGTGACGCGGAAACAGGGACCCCACCCCACTACGAGCAGTACTTC CASSDAETGTPPHYEQYF
TRBJ2-2 TRBV5-1 TRBD2 TGCGCCAGCACCGACCCTAGCGGTAGAGGTGGGACCGGGGAGCTGTTTTTT CASTDPSGRGGTGELFF
TRBJ1-1 TRBV5-1 TRBD1 TGCGCCACCTCGCCCGGGACAGGGACGCCTGAAGCTTTCTTT CATSPGTGTPEAFF
TRBJ2-7 TRBV15 . TGTGCCACCAGCAGAGACGGACGGACATACGAGCAGTACTTC CATSRDGRTYEQYF
TRBJ2-7 TRBV6-1 . TGTGCCTCGGAGGACTTCACTTCATACGAGCAGTACTTC CASEDFTSYEQYF
TRBJ1-5 TRBV19 TRBD1 TGTGCCAGTAGTACCCGAACAGGGGCTAGCAATCAGCCCCAGCATTTT CASSTRTGASNQPQHF